This TCR beta chain comes out of a study of OX40 agonist ivuxolimab in advanced cancers. Study background: Patients got intravenous ivuxolimab at 0.01 to 10 mg/kg every 2 weeks.

Cycle 7 day 1, cycle 4 day 1, and baseline were the timepoints at which blood was sampled. Data came from immunoSEQ multiplex PCR; TCRdb stores just in-frame clones and leaves some out. Among about 94,000 clones listed, 94% were seen once. Germline CDR1 and CDR2: SGHDT and YYEEEE. V was trimmed by 1 base and J by 1 base, leaving 9 bases between them. The CDR3 totals 15 residues. This clone was seen a few times. The sequenced sample was CD4+ or CD8+ T cells sorted from blood, obtained in a trial of the OX40 agonist ivuxolimab. This chain links TRBV5-6 with TRBJ1-5, with D hard to call. This sequence was found in an adult with an advanced solid tumor such as melanoma, head and neck, liver or kidney cancer. The CDR3 region is CASSLRLLSNQPQHF. The CDR3, as DNA: TGTGCCAGCAGCTTGAGGCTTCTGAGCAATCAGCCCCAGCATTTT.